This T cell receptor beta chain originates from a study of human T cells and chemical hapten exposure. Study-wide background: Reading of the patch tests, which applied 0.01% DPC to the upper back, occurred at 6 days. Small pooled library volume differences mainly caused per-sample TCR yield variation.

Points from the study as a whole: It was expanded TCRs that formed significantly more large CDR3 similarity clusters than controls did.

Indicated time point: patch test 2, 6 weeks after DPC sensitization. The sample's treatment: therapeutic diphenylcyclopropenone sensitization with weekly scalp DPC. V lost 4 bases and J 0 bases, leaving 4 bases between the germline ends. The CDR3 consists of 14 residues. Germline assignment: CDR1 LGHDT and CDR2 YNNKEL (reference sequence). TCRdb redid the calling of the RACE reads with MiXCR, one entry per CDR3 protein. Of roughly 92,000 distinct CDR3 sequences in the sample, roughly 10% were seen once. The sample holds a few counts of this clonotype. Its antigen is undetermined. The chain carries TRBV3-1 and TRBJ2-6; D ambiguous. This sequence was found in a woman aged 40 to 50 with alopecia areata. Some clones in this sample may be carry-over from other donors' samples. The specimen was whole blood, collected in connection with sensitization to the hapten diphenylcyclopropenone (DPC). The CDR3 reads CASSRSSGANVLTF. The CDR3 region has the DNA TGTGCCAGCAGCCGGAGCTCTGGGGCCAACGTCCTGACTTTC.